The 12 T cell receptor beta chains reported below all come from one sample, sequenced in a study of T-cell reconstitution after alpha-beta-depleted transplantation in children. Preparation of the TCRbeta library used unique molecular identifiers. Each CDR3 protein gets one entry after TCRdb re-called the PCR reads with MiXCR. This sample has more than 45,000 distinct CDR3 sequences, with roughly 52% found just once. Material: peripheral blood, obtained before TCRalphabeta/CD19-depleted stem cell transplant. The receptors shown here come from a boy younger than two with SCID, due to receive a stem cell transplant.

The gene calls are TRBV19 and TRBJ1-3; D is undetermined. Trimming removed 4 bases from V and 0 bases from J, with 10 bases in between. Germline V lookup: CDR1 LNHDA, CDR2 SQIVND (reference sequence). The CDR3 is 15 residues long. The DNA of the CDR3 is TGTGCCAGTAGTACCGTCTCGTCCTCTGGAAACACCATATATTTT. It specifies CASSTVSSSGNTIYF.

The V call is TRBV12-3 or TRBV12-4, the J call TRBJ2-5; no firm D call. This CDR3 has 15 amino acids. V lost 6 bases, J lost 0 bases, and 14 bases lay in between. The CDR3 bases are TGTGCCAGCAGCCCGTCGATTAGGGACCAAGAGACCCAGTACTTC. This codes for CASSPSIRDQETQYF.

This clonotype appeared a single time. This chain links TRBV6-1 with TRBJ2-7; D gene uncertain. Germline loops: CDR1 MNHNS, CDR2 SASEGT. The CDR3 is 15 amino acids. V dropped 6 bases and J dropped 3 bases, with 18 bases sitting between them. The CDR3 spells CASSLRSDPSYEQYF. CDR3 DNA sequence: TGTGCCAGCAGCCTTAGGAGTGATCCAAGCTACGAGCAGTACTTC.

The V gene is TRBV6-5, the J gene TRBJ2-7; D gene unclear. Germline V gene lookup returns CDR1 MNHEY and CDR2 SVGAGI. Deletions cut 2 bases from V and 0 bases from J, with 8 bases between. The CDR3 contains 14 residues. Here the CDR3 DNA reads TGTGCCAGCAGTTACAGCGACAACTCCTACGAGCAGTACTTC. Residues: CASSYSDNSYEQYF.

The gene calls are TRBV4-2 and TRBJ2-2; D gene ambiguous. The length of the CDR3 is 12 residues. The V end was cut by 5 bases, the J end by 9 bases, with 10 bases between. Germline loops: CDR1 LGHNA, CDR2 YNFKEQ. The CDR3 protein is CASSKMTRELFF. The CDR3 coding sequence is TGTGCCAGCAGCAAGATGACGCGGGAGCTGTTTTTT.

This clonotype has only a few counts. The rearrangement links TRBV10-3 to TRBJ1-3; D is possibly TRBD1 (5 bases). Germline values: CDR1 ENHRY, CDR2 SYGVKD. V gave up 10 bases and J gave up 0 bases, with 10 bases separating them. The CDR3 covers 13 residues. CDR3 sequence reads: CASNTGSGNTIYF. The CDR3 DNA follows: TGTGCCAGTAATACAGGCTCTGGAAACACCATATATTTT.

Points on this clonotype: Compared with germline, one end of the junction differs, possibly owing to a read error. DNA for the CDR3: TGTGCTAGCAGCTCCAGCGGGGGGGCCCGGAATGAGCAGTTCTTC. It codes for CASSSSGGARNEQFF. The gene calls are TRBV7-7 and TRBJ2-1; 10 nucleotides line up with TRBD2. CDR1 is SSHAT and CDR2 is FNYEAQ in the germline V gene (reference sequence). CDR3 length: 15 residues.

The chain couples TRBV5-1 to TRBJ1-5; D ambiguous. This CDR3 spans 15 amino acids. Germline assignment: CDR1 SGHRS and CDR2 YFSETQ. The V end was cut by 6 bases, the J end by 4 bases, with 17 bases between. CDR3 nucleotides: TGCGCCAGCAAGGTCTCGCCTCAAAAGAATCAGCCCCAGCATTTT. This gives the protein CASKVSPQKNQPQHF.

The gene calls are TRBV5-1 and TRBJ2-2; D perhaps matches TRBD2 (5 bases). Germline CDR1 reads SGHRS; CDR2 reads YFSETQ. The CDR3 loop spans 14 amino acids. Trimming stripped 5 bases from V and 2 bases from J, with 10 bases between. For the CDR3, the DNA is TGCGCCAGCAGTTCTGCGGGTAACACCGGGGAGCTGTTTTTT. Protein sequence: CASSSAGNTGELFF.

The CDR3 nucleotides are TGCGCCAGCAGCACCGGGACCCTAAACCAAGAGACCCAGTACTTC. Its protein is CASSTGTLNQETQYF. V usage is TRBV5-1 and J usage is TRBJ2-5; the D gene could be TRBD1 or TRBD2 (5 bases each). The CDR3 is made up of 15 amino acids. V was trimmed by 4 bases and J by 0 bases, leaving 13 bases between them. The germline gives CDR1 SGHRS, CDR2 YFSETQ.

The V call is TRBV2, the J call TRBJ2-3, with 8 positions matching TRBD2. Germline lookup yields CDR1 SNHLY and CDR2 FYNNEI. Trimming took 2 bases from V and 2 from J; bases not matched to a gene: 3. This CDR3 has 15 residues. CDR3 coding DNA: TGTGCCAGCAGTGAACTTAGCGGGGTCACAGATACGCAGTATTTT. This gives the protein CASSELSGVTDTQYF.

V and J are TRBV5-1 and TRBJ1-2; a possible D gene is TRBD1 (6 bases). V was clipped by 7 bases and J by 2 bases, with 15 bases between them. CDR1 SGHRS and CDR2 YFSETQ come from the germline V gene. This CDR3 region has 14 residues. The CDR3 sequence is CASGSSGENYGYTF. The CDR3 region has the DNA TGCGCCAGCGGCTCCTCAGGGGAGAACTATGGCTACACCTTC.